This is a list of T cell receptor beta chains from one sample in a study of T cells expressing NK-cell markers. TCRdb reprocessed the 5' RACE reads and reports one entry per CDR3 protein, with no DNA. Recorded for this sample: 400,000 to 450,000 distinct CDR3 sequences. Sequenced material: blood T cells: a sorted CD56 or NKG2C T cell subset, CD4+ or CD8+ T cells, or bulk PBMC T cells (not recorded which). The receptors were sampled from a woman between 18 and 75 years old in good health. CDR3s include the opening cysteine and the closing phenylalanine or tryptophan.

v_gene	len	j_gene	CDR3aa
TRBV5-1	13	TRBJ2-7	CASSLGSSYEQYF
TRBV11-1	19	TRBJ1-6	CASSLFGAGGSSYNSPLHF
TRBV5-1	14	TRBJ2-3	CASSPNSGTNTQYF
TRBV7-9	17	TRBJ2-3	CASSLSRRGVSTDTQYF
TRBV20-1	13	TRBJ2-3	CSAPAGRTDTQYF
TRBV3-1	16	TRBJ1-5	CASSQGDRGGGQPQHF
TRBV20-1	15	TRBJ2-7	CSASNRRTGSYEQYF
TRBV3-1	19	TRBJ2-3	CASSQGTSGGVRPEDTQYF
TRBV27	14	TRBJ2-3	CASSFERAGDTQYF
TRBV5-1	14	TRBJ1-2	CASSRRDRAYGYTF